This TCR beta chain is from a study of blood T cell repertoires in COVID-19. About the research overall: Donors in the United States, Italy and Spain gave samples during acute or convalescent COVID-19.

TCRdb's copy holds only in-frame clones and misses some; the assay was immunoSEQ multiplex PCR. The table lists roughly 160,000 clones, approximately 91% of them singletons. V dropped 2 bases and J dropped 7 bases, with 12 bases sitting between them. This CDR3 is 14 amino acids long. Germline V gene data show CDR1 as SEHNR and CDR2 as FQNEAQ (reference sequence). The rearrangement joins TRBV7-9 to TRBJ1-5, with D tentatively TRBD1 (6 bases). The TCR was taken from a man between 18 and 29 years old with acute or convalescent COVID-19. The sample was peripheral blood. CDR3 nucleotide sequence: TGTGCCAGCAGCTTACCAGGGGCGAACCAGCCCCAGCATTTT. Encoded protein: CASSLPGANQPQHF.